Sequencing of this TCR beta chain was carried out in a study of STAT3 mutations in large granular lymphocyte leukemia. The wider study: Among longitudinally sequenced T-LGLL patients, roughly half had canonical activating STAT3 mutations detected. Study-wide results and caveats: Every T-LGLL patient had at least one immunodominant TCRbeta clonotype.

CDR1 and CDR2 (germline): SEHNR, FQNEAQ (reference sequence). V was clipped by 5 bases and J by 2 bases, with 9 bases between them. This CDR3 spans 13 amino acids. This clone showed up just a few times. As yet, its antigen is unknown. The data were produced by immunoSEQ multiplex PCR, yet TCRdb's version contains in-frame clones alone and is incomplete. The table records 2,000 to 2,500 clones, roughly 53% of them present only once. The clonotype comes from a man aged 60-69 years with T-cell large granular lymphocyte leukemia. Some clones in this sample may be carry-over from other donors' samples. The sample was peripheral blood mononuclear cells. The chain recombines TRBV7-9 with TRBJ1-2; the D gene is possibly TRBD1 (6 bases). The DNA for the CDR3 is TGTGCCAGCAGCCCCGGACAGAACTATGGCTACACCTTC. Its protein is CASSPGQNYGYTF.